The 6 T cell receptor beta chains presented below share a single source sample, sequenced in a study of shared clonotypes between healthy human individuals. Generated by immunoSEQ multiplex PCR, the TCRdb table keeps only in-frame clones and is missing some. The table records 450,000 to 600,000 clones, 79% of them present only once. Sample: PBMCs. These receptors were collected from a woman in her thirties or forties in good health. Some clones in this sample may be carry-over from other donors' samples.

The rearrangement links TRBV6-4 to TRBJ2-3; the match to TRBD1 covers 7 bases. V was pared by 0 bases and J by 3 bases, with 6 bases of the junction left unmatched. Germline loops: CDR1 MRHNA, CDR2 SNTAGT. This CDR3 is built from 16 residues. CDR3 sequence (DNA): TGTGCCAGCAGTGACTCGAGCAGGGGGACGACAGATACGCAGTATTTT. Encoded protein: CASSDSSRGTTDTQYF.

This CDR3 reads CASSPQERSEQYF. The CDR3, as DNA: TGTGCCAGCAGCCCCCAAGAGCGAAGCGAGCAGTACTTC. This chain links TRBV5-4 with TRBJ2-7, with unresolved D. Per the germline V gene, CDR1 is SGHNT and CDR2 is YYREEE (reference sequence). The CDR3 has 13 amino acids. V shed 4 bases and J shed 6 bases, with 14 bases lying between them.

This chain uses TRBV19 with TRBJ2-5; tentatively, D is TRBD2 (5 bases). The germline CDR1 and CDR2 sequences are LNHDA and SQIVND (reference sequence). CDR3 length equals 14 residues. The V end lost 1 base, the J end lost 4 bases, and 10 bases lay between the germline ends. The CDR3 here is CASSIASWGETQYF. The CDR3 nucleotides are TGTGCCAGTAGTATAGCTAGCTGGGGAGAGACCCAGTACTTC.

This chain joins TRBV6-4 and TRBJ2-2, with D possibly matching TRBD1 (5 bases). Looked up from germline, CDR1 is MRHNA and CDR2 is SNTAGT. The CDR3 totals 14 residues. V was cut by 5 bases and J by 5 bases, with 12 bases left in between. CDR3 region: CASSRTIETGELFF. The CDR3, as DNA: TGTGCCAGCAGTAGGACAATTGAGACCGGGGAGCTGTTTTTT.

The CDR3 region has the DNA TGTGCCAGCAGCCGATTAATCTATGGCTACACCTTC. Residues: CASSRLIYGYTF. This chain connects TRBV7-2 to TRBJ1-2; D uncertain. There are 12 residues in the CDR3. Trimming took 5 bases from V and 4 from J, leaving 8 bases between them. Germline CDR1 SGHTA, CDR2 FQGNSA.

This chain joins TRBV10-3 and TRBJ2-7; 9 bases agree with TRBD2. Germline-derived CDR1 and CDR2 are ENHRY and SYGVKD. The CDR3 sequence is 16 residues long. V lost 0 bases to trimming and J lost 3 bases; unmatched junction nucleotides: 6. The CDR3 reads CAISESIGTSLYEQYF. The DNA for the CDR3 is TGTGCCATCAGTGAGTCCATCGGGACTAGCCTCTACGAGCAGTACTTC.